The rows below give T cell receptor beta chains drawn from one sample of a study of early T cells in non-severe SARS-CoV-2 infection. One entry per CDR3 protein, called by TCRdb with MiXCR from the 5' RACE reads. Counted here are 56,000 or so distinct CDR3 sequences, approximately 16% occurring once; the ten biggest clones make up 4.1%. Sample: whole blood, taken at baseline. The receptors originated from an adult who was a healthcare worker with PCR-confirmed SARS-CoV-2 infection or an uninfected control (not recorded which). CDR3s include the opening cysteine and the closing phenylalanine or tryptophan. A D gene is named only where the DNA matches it firmly. Rows may omit the clone size; those that give it use once, few, many or a size class.

clone size: many
V gene: TRBV6-6
D gene: TRBD1
J gene: TRBJ2-3
CDR3 protein: CASSYAGTAGGYTQYF
CDR3 DNA: TGTGCCAGCAGTTACGCCGGGACAGCCGGAGGATATACGCAGTATTTT

clone size: few
V gene: TRBV11-2
D gene: NA
J gene: TRBJ1-3
CDR3 protein: CASSSQGGNTIYF
CDR3 DNA: TGTGCCAGCAGCTCTCAAGGGGGAAACACCATATATTTT

clone size: once
V gene: TRBV5-1
D gene: NA
J gene: TRBJ2-1
CDR3 protein: CASSLAQNNEQFF
CDR3 DNA: TGCGCCAGCAGCTTGGCCCAAAACAATGAGCAGTTCTTC

clone size: many
V gene: TRBV6-2/TRBV6-3
D gene: NA
J gene: TRBJ2-5
CDR3 protein: CASSYGGARETQYF
CDR3 DNA: TGTGCCAGCAGTTACGGGGGGGCCCGGGAGACCCAGTACTTC

clone size: NA
V gene: TRBV6-2/TRBV6-3
D gene: NA
J gene: TRBJ2-6
CDR3 protein: CASIATGRPGANVLTF
CDR3 DNA: TGTGCCAGCATCGCGACAGGGAGGCCTGGGGCCAACGTCCTGACTTTC

clone size: few
V gene: TRBV3-1
D gene: TRBD2
J gene: TRBJ2-7
CDR3 protein: CASSHLLTSTTYEQYF
CDR3 DNA: TGTGCCAGCAGCCACCTTCTGACTAGCACTACCTACGAGCAGTACTTC

clone size: NA
V gene: TRBV5-1
D gene: TRBD2
J gene: TRBJ2-2
CDR3 protein: CASSLDPTSGRGTGELFF
CDR3 DNA: TGCGCCAGCAGCTTGGATCCGACTAGCGGGAGGGGTACCGGGGAGCTGTTTTTT

clone size: many
V gene: TRBV29-1
D gene: NA
J gene: TRBJ2-3
CDR3 protein: CSVASGPTPRDTQYF
CDR3 DNA: TGCAGCGTCGCCTCCGGGCCGACTCCGCGAGATACGCAGTATTTT

clone size: many
V gene: TRBV29-1
D gene: NA
J gene: TRBJ2-7
CDR3 protein: CSVRDTSSYEQYF
CDR3 DNA: TGCAGCGTTCGGGACACGAGCTCCTACGAGCAGTACTTC

clone size: NA
V gene: TRBV18
D gene: TRBD2
J gene: TRBJ2-3
CDR3 protein: CARTGTSGRLSDTQYF
CDR3 DNA: TGTGCCAGAACCGGGACTAGCGGGAGACTCTCAGATACGCAGTATTTT

clone size: many
V gene: TRBV7-8
D gene: TRBD1
J gene: TRBJ2-7
CDR3 protein: CASSLGDSSYEQYF
CDR3 DNA: TGTGCCAGCAGCCTAGGGGACAGCTCCTACGAGCAGTACTTC

clone size: NA
V gene: TRBV28
D gene: NA
J gene: TRBJ2-2
CDR3 protein: CASSPDTGFGTGELFF
CDR3 DNA: TGTGCCAGCAGTCCCGATACAGGGTTCGGCACCGGGGAGCTGTTTTTT

clone size: NA
V gene: TRBV4-1
D gene: TRBD1
J gene: TRBJ2-7
CDR3 protein: CASSLGQGTYEQYF
CDR3 DNA: TGCGCCAGCAGCCTTGGACAGGGCACCTACGAGCAGTACTTC

clone size: NA
V gene: TRBV4-1
D gene: NA
J gene: TRBJ1-3
CDR3 protein: CASSQERRGAGGHRNTIYF
CDR3 DNA: TGCGCCAGCAGCCAAGAACGTCGGGGTGCCGGGGGGCATCGAAACACCATATATTTT